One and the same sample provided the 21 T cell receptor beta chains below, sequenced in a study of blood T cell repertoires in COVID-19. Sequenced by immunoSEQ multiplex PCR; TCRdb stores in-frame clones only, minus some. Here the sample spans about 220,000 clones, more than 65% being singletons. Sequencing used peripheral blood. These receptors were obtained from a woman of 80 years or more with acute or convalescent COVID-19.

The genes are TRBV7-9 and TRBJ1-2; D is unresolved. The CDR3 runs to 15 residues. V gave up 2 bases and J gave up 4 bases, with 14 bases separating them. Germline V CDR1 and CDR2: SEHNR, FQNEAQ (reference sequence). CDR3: CASSLNPDGSYGYTF. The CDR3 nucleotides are TGTGCCAGCAGCTTAAATCCGGACGGGAGCTATGGCTACACCTTC.

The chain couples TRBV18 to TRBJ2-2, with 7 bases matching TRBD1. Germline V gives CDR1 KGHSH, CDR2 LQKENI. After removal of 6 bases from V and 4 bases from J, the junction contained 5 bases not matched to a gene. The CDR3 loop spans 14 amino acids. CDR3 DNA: TGTGCCAGCTCTTCAGGGGACAGCACCGGGGAGCTGTTTTTT. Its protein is CASSSGDSTGELFF.

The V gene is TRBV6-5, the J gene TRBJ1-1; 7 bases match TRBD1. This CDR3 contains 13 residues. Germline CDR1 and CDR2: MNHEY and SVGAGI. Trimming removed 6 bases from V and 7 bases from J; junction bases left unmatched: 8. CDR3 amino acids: CASRLGQRFEAFF. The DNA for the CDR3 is TGTGCCAGCAGGCTGGGACAGAGGTTTGAAGCTTTCTTT.

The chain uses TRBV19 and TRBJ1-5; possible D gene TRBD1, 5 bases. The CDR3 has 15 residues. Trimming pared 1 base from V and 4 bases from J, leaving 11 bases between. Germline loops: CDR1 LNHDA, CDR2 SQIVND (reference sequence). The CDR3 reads CASSIVRGGNQPQHF. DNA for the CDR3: TGTGCCAGTAGTATAGTGAGGGGAGGGAATCAGCCCCAGCATTTT.

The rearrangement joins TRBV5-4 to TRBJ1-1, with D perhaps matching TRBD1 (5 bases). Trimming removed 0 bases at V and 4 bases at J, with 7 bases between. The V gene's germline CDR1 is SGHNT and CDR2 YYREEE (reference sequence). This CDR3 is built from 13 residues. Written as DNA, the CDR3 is TGTGCCAGCAGCTTGGAGGGGCGCACTGAAGCTTTCTTT. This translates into CASSLEGRTEAFF. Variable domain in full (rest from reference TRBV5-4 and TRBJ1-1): ETGVTQSPTHLIKTRGQQVTLRCSSQSGHNTVSWYQQALGQGPQFIFQYYREEENGRGNFPPRFSGLQFPNYSSELNVNALELDDSALYLCASSLEGRTEAFFGQGTRLTVV.

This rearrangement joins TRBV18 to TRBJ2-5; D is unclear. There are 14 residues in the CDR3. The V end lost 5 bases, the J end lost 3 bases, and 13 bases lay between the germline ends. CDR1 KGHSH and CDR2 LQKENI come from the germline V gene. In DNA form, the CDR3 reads TGTGCCAGCTCAAAACCTGCCACAAAAGAGACCCAGTACTTC. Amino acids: CASSKPATKETQYF.

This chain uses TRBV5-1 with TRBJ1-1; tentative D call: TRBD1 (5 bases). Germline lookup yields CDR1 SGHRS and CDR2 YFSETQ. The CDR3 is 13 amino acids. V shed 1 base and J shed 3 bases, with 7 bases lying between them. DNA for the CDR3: TGCGCCAGCAGCTTGCAGGGATACACTGAAGCTTTCTTT. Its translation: CASSLQGYTEAFF.

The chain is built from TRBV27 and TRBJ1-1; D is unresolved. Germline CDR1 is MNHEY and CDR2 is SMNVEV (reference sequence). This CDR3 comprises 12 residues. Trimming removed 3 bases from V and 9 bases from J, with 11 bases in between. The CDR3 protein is CASSFLGLQAFF. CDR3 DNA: TGTGCCAGCAGTTTCTTGGGCTTACAAGCTTTCTTT.

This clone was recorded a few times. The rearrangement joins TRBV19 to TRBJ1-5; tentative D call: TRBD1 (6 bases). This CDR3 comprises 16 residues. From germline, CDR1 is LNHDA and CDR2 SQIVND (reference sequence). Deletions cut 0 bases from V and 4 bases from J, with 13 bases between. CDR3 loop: CASSIDHRAMNQPQHF. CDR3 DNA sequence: TGTGCCAGTAGTATAGACCACAGGGCGATGAATCAGCCCCAGCATTTT.

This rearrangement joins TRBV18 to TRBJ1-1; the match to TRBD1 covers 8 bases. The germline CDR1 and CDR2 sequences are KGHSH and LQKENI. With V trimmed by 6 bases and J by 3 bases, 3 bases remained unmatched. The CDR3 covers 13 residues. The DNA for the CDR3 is TGTGCCAGCTCGACGACAGGGGACACTGAAGCTTTCTTT. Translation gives CASSTTGDTEAFF.

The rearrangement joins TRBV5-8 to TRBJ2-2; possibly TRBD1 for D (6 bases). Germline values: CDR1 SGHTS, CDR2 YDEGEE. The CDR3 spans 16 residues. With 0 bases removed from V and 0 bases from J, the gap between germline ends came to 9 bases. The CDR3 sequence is CASSLGTVTNTGELFF. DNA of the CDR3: TGTGCCAGCAGCTTGGGGACAGTAACGAACACCGGGGAGCTGTTTTTT.

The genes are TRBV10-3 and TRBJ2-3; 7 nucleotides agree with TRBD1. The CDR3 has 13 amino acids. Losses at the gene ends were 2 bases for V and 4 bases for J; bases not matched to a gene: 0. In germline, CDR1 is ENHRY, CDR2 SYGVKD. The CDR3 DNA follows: TGTGCCATCAGTGAGCAGGGGGCAGATACGCAGTATTTT. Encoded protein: CAISEQGADTQYF.

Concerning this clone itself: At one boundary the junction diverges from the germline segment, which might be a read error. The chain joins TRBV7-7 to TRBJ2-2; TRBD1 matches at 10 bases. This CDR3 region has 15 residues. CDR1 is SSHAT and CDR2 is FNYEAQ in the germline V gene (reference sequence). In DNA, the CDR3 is TGTGCTAGCAGCCCAAGGACAGGGGGCACCGGGGAGCTGTTTTTT. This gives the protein CASSPRTGGTGELFF.

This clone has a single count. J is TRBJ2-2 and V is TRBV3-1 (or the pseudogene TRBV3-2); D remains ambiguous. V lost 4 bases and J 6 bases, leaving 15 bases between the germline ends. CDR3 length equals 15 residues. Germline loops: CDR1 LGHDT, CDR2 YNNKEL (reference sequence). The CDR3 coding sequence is TGTGCCAGCAGCCCTCCGGTGGGTGCGGCCGGGGAGCTGTTTTTT. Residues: CASSPPVGAAGELFF.

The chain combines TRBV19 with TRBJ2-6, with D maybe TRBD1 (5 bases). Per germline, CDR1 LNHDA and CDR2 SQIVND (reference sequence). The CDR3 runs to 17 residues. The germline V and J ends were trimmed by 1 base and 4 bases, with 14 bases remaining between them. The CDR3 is CASSIGQGNAGANVLTF. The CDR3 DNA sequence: TGTGCCAGTAGTATAGGGCAGGGTAACGCCGGGGCCAACGTCCTGACTTTC. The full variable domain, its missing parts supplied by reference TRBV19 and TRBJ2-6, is DGGITQSPKYLFRKEGQNVTLSCEQNLNHDAMYWYRQDPGQGLRLIYYSQIVNDFQKGDIAEGYSVSREKKESFPLTVTSAQKNPTAFYLCASSIGQGNAGANVLTFGAGSRLTVL.

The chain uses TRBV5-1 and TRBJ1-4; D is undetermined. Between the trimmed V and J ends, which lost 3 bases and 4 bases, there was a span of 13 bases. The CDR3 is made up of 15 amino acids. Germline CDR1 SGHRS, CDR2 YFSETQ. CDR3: CASSWGGRSNEKLFF. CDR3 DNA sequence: TGCGCCAGCAGCTGGGGAGGGCGGAGTAATGAAAAACTGTTTTTT. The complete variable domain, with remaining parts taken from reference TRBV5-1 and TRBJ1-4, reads KAGVTQTPRYLIKTRGQQVTLSCSPISGHRSVSWYQQTPGQGLQFLFEYFSETQRNKGNFPGRFSGRQFSNSRSEMNVSTLELGDSALYLCASSWGGRSNEKLFFGSGTQLSVL.

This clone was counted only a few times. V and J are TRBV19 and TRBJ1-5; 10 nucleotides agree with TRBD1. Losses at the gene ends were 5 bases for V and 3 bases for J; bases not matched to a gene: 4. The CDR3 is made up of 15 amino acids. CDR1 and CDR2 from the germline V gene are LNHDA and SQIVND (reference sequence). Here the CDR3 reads CASSSGTGDNQPQHF. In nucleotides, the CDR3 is TGTGCCAGTAGTTCCGGGACAGGGGACAATCAGCCCCAGCATTTT.

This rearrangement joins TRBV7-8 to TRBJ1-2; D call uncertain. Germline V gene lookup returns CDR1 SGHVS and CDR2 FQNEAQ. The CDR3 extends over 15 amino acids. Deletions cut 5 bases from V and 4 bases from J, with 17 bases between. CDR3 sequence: CASSPQVHSTYGYTF. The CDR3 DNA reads TGTGCCAGCAGCCCCCAGGTACACAGCACCTATGGCTACACCTTC.

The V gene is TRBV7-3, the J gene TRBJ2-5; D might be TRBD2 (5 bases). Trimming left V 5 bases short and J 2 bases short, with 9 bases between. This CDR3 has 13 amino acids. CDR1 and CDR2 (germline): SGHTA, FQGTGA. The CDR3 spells CASSGLPQETQYF. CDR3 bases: TGTGCCAGCAGCGGACTGCCTCAAGAGACCCAGTACTTC.

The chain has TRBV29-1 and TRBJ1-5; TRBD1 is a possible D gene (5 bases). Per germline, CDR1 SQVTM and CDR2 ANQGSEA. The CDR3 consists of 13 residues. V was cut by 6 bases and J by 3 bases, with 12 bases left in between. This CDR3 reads CSVETVPNQPQHF. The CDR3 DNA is TGCAGCGTGGAGACAGTTCCCAATCAGCCCCAGCATTTT.

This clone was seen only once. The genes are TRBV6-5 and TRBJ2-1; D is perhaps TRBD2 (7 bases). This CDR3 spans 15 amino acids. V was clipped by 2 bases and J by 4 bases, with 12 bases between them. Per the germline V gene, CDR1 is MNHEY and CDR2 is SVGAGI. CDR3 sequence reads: CASSYGGGHYNEQFF. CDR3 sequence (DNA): TGTGCCAGCAGTTACGGCGGGGGCCATTACAATGAGCAGTTCTTC.